The 18 T cell receptor beta chains below all came from one sample that was sequenced in a study of blood T cells in healthy people across ages. Primers used in a second PCR of about 6 to 12 cycles were a sample-barcoded 5' primer and a J-beta primer mix. One entry per CDR3 protein, called by TCRdb with MiXCR from the 5' RACE reads. The table lists hundreds of thousands of distinct CDR3 sequences, 40% to 65% of them singletons. Material: blood. The receptors stem from a woman of 80 years or more in good health.

The chain carries TRBV27 and TRBJ2-7; a weak D match, TRBD1 (6 bases). This CDR3 is 14 amino acids long. V lost 2 bases, J lost 3 bases, and 11 bases lay in between. CDR1 and CDR2 (germline): MNHEY, SMNVEV (reference sequence). For the CDR3, the DNA is TGTGCCAGCAGTTTAATGGGGGCTGTCTACGAGCAGTACTTC. Its protein product is CASSLMGAVYEQYF.

Regarding this clonotype: A much larger clone lies a single base off, so this may be a read error. The chain recombines TRBV6-5 with TRBJ2-1; 10 positions agree with TRBD1. Matching the DNA end better, TRBJ2-7 makes the J call doubtful. This CDR3 comprises 14 residues. CDR1 MNHEY and CDR2 SVGAGI come from the germline V gene. This chain's CDR3 is CASRDRGLYNEQYF. CDR3 in DNA: TGTGCCAGCAGAGACAGGGGGCTCTACAATGAGCAGTACTTC.

This clonotype was picked up a small number of times. The V gene is TRBV6-1, the J gene TRBJ1-5, with D possibly matching TRBD1 (5 bases). The length of the CDR3 is 18 residues. Trimming stripped 6 bases from V and 10 bases from J, with 31 bases between. Germline V gives CDR1 MNHNS, CDR2 SASEGT. The CDR3 region has the DNA TGTGCCAGCAGATGGGGAAGTAAACCGGGACGCGAACCTCGTCCCCAGCATTTT. It encodes CASRWGSKPGREPRPQHF.

The rearrangement joins TRBV28 to TRBJ2-4; 7 bases agree with TRBD1. CDR3 length: 16 residues. The V gene end was trimmed by 9 bases and the J gene end by 0 bases; junction bases not matched to a gene: 11. Germline V gene sequence: CDR1 MDHEN, CDR2 SYDVKM. The CDR3 protein is CASRGTDKIAKNIQYF. The CDR3 DNA reads as TGTGCCAGTAGAGGGACAGATAAGATAGCCAAAAACATTCAGTACTTC.

The chain joins TRBV4-1 to TRBJ2-7; 11 positions match TRBD2. Germline V gene lookup returns CDR1 MGHRA and CDR2 YSYEKL. Trimming removed 8 bases from V and 7 bases from J; junction bases left unmatched: 7. The CDR3 runs to 13 residues. This CDR3 is CASGKLAGEEQYF. DNA of the CDR3: TGCGCCAGCGGGAAACTAGCGGGAGAAGAGCAGTACTTC.

The genes are TRBV12-3 or TRBV12-4 and TRBJ2-7; 7 nucleotides match TRBD1. V shed 5 bases, J shed 2 bases, and the junction held 9 bases outside the gene matches. The length of the CDR3 is 15 residues. CDR3 bases: TGTGCCAGCAGTAAACGGACAGGACCACCCTACGAGCAGTACTTC. As protein: CASSKRTGPPYEQYF.

This clonotype was counted between two and nine times. This chain uses TRBV12-3 or TRBV12-4 with TRBJ1-6; D is unresolved. The CDR3 contains 13 residues. V lost 6 bases, J lost 7 bases, and 10 bases lay in between. The CDR3 protein is CASSQTRNSPLHF. In DNA form, the CDR3 reads TGTGCCAGCAGCCAAACTAGGAATTCACCCCTCCACTTT.

The V call is TRBV6-5, the J call TRBJ2-2, with 12 bases that match TRBD1. From germline, CDR1 is MNHEY and CDR2 SVGAGI. The CDR3 spans 17 residues. J was trimmed by 3 bases and V by 0 bases; bases with no gene match: 2. CDR3 sequence: CASSYSGTGGYTGELFF. The CDR3 DNA follows: TGTGCCAGCAGTTACTCCGGGACAGGGGGCTACACCGGGGAGCTGTTTTTT.

V gene TRBV29-1 combines with J gene TRBJ2-3; the match to TRBD1 covers 8 bases. This CDR3 has 16 amino acids. The junction had 11 bases not matched to a gene; V was cut back by 3 bases and J by 3 bases. Germline CDR1 is SQVTM and CDR2 is ANQGSEA. The CDR3 reads CSVERAVNRGTDTQYF. In DNA form, the CDR3 reads TGCAGCGTTGAGAGGGCCGTGAACAGGGGGACAGATACGCAGTATTTT.

V is TRBV29-1 and J is TRBJ2-7; tentatively, D is TRBD1 (5 bases). With 5 bases removed from V and 7 bases from J, the gap between germline ends came to 15 bases. This CDR3 is 12 amino acids long. Germline V gene sequence: CDR1 SQVTM, CDR2 ANQGSEA. The CDR3 DNA reads as TGCAGCGTTTCTCGAGGCTCAGGGGAGCAGTACTTC. This encodes CSVSRGSGEQYF.

The genes are TRBV2 and TRBJ2-5, with TRBD1 matching 11 bases. The CDR3 is 15 residues long. Germline V gene data show CDR1 as SNHLY and CDR2 as FYNNEI. The ends lost 8 bases at V and 5 bases at J; junction bases unmatched: 10. The CDR3 region has the DNA TGTGCCAGCCCTCGGGACAGGGGGGCACGGGAGACCCAGTACTTC. This encodes CASPRDRGARETQYF.

A word on this clonotype: A much larger clone lies a single base off, so this may be a read error. This chain joins TRBV10-3 and TRBJ1-2, with D possibly TRBD1 on 6 matching bases. Trimming shortened V by 4 bases and J by 8 bases, and 11 bases separated the two germline ends. The CDR3 covers 12 residues. CDR1 and CDR2 from the germline V gene are ENHRY and SYGVKD. The CDR3: CAISGSGAGYTF. The DNA of the CDR3 is TGTGCCATCAGTGGTTCAGGGGCCGGCTACACCTTC.

Details on this clonotype: A much larger clone lies a single base off, so this may be a read error. The J gene is TRBJ2-7, the V gene TRBV28; D remains ambiguous. Trimming stripped 5 bases from V and 3 bases from J, with 5 bases between. The CDR3 length is 11 residues. Germline V lookup: CDR1 MDHEN, CDR2 SYDVKM. Here the CDR3 DNA reads TGTGCCAGCAGTATCTTCTACGAGCAGTACTTC. Translating gives CASSIFYEQYF.

The chain carries TRBV6-5 and TRBJ1-1; possible D gene TRBD1, 5 bases. Between the trimmed V and J ends, which lost 2 bases and 4 bases, there was a span of 11 bases. CDR3 size: 14 residues. Germline V lookup: CDR1 MNHEY, CDR2 SVGAGI. CDR3 nucleotides: TGTGCCAGCAGTTACATGGGGGGAGGCACTGAAGCTTTCTTT. Protein: CASSYMGGGTEAFF.

This clonotype was counted ten times or more. The rearrangement uses TRBV29-1 and TRBJ2-5; D may be TRBD2 (7 bases). V lost 3 bases to trimming and J lost 5 bases, with 19 bases between them. The CDR3 covers 15 residues. Per the germline V gene, CDR1 is SQVTM and CDR2 is ANQGSEA. CDR3 amino acids: CSVELRGAFSETQYF. The DNA for the CDR3 is TGCAGCGTTGAGTTACGGGGGGCATTTTCGGAGACCCAGTACTTC.

This chain joins TRBV7-2 and TRBJ2-7; a possible D gene is TRBD1 (6 bases). Trimming stripped 5 bases from V and 2 bases from J, with 19 bases between. The CDR3 spans 16 residues. Germline CDR1 and CDR2: SGHTA and FQGNSA. The CDR3 here is CASSRKTGSYAYEQYF. Here the CDR3 DNA reads TGTGCCAGCAGCCGGAAAACAGGGAGTTACGCCTACGAGCAGTACTTC.

The chain recombines TRBV29-1 with TRBJ2-1; D possibly corresponds to TRBD2 (6 bases). Per germline, CDR1 SQVTM and CDR2 ANQGSEA. The CDR3 runs 14 residues. The V gene lost 7 bases and the J gene lost 9 bases, with 22 bases spanning the gap. CDR3: CSAHDPWAGPEQFF. The CDR3 nucleotides are TGCAGCGCCCATGACCCTTGGGCGGGACCTGAGCAGTTCTTC.

The CDR3 spells CASSFHGGNTDTQYF. As DNA, the CDR3 is TGTGCCAGCAGCTTCCACGGGGGAAACACAGATACGCAGTATTTT. The chain carries TRBV7-9 and TRBJ2-3; D might be TRBD2 (6 bases). Germline V CDR1 and CDR2: SEHNR, FQNEAQ (reference sequence). CDR3 length equals 15 residues. V was pared by 3 bases and J by 2 bases, with 12 bases between.